This TCR beta chain stems from a study of control samples from healthy donors and cancer patients (dated by TCRdb to 2018 to 2020). This clone was seen only once. The specificity of this receptor is unknown. Within one base of it there is no much larger clone, and no base qualities were kept. Library preparation used the immunoSEQ multiplex PCR assay. In its TCRdb copy, this immuneACCESS table keeps in-frame sequences only and misses some clones. Where compared with another copy, unresolved V genes explain less than half of these, and the others have no known cause. A total of around 140,000 clones appear in this sample, approximately 89% of them only once. The ten largest make up approximately 8% of the sample. V is pared back by 3 bases and J by 0 bases, with 15 bases lying between the germline termini. The CDR3, from cysteine to phenylalanine, totals 17 residues. The only DNA kept is the CDR3, 51 bases in frame from the first base. The germline V gene supplies CDR1 MDHEN and CDR2 SYDVKM.

Recombination connected TRBV28 to TRBJ1-3; TRBD1 is possibly the D segment (6 matching bases). The source of this sequence is a man aged 50-60 years with head and neck cancer. Sequencing input: PBMCs. The CDR3 protein sequence reads: CASSFSTTGISGNTIYF. The bases read TGTGCCAGCAGTTTTTCTACTACAGGGATCTCTGGAAACACCATATATTTT.